This note documents a single T cell receptor (beta chain) sequence. V was clipped by 1 base and J by 3 bases; unmatched bases: 14. The CDR3 consists of 19 residues. The germline CDR1 and CDR2 sequences are SEHNR and FQNEAQ (reference sequence). The data derive from a study of blood T cell repertoires in COVID-19. Study background: From the United States, Italy and Spain came samples of acute and convalescent COVID-19. Nucleic acid was either cDNA or gDNA, and it came from T cells, B-cell-depleted T cells, or PBMCs.

As originally analysed: Nucleated cell counts were estimated from reference gene primer amplification. Sequenced by immunoSEQ multiplex PCR; TCRdb stores in-frame clones only, minus some. V, J and clone size reflect that table, while D and trimming were determined from the DNA. The table has roughly 250,000 clones, roughly 80% seen once. Sequencing used peripheral blood. The chain recombines TRBV7-9 with TRBJ2-3, with 9 bases that match TRBD1. The receptor was derived from a woman at least 80 years old with active or convalescent COVID-19. In DNA form, the CDR3 reads TGTGCCAGCAGCTTAGGAAGAAATGGACAGGGGATGAGGACAGATACGCAGTATTTT. Translating it yields CASSLGRNGQGMRTDTQYF.